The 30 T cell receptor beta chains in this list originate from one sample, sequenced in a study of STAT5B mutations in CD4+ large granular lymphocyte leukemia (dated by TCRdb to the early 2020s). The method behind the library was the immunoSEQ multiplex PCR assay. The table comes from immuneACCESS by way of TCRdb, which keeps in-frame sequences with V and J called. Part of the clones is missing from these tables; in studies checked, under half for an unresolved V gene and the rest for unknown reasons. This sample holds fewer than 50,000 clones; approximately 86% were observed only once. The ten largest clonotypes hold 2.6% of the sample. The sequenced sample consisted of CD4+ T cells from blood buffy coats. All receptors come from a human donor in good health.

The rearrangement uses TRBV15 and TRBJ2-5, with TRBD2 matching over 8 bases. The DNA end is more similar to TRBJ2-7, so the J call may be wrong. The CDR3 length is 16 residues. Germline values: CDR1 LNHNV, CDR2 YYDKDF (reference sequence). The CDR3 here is CATSSLSGGRNYEQYF. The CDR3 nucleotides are TGTGCCACCAGCAGTCTCTCGGGGGGGAGGAACTACGAGCAGTACTTC.

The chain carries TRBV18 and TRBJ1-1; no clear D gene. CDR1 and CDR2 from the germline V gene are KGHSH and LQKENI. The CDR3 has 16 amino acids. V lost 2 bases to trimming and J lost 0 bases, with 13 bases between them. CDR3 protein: CASSPGIGPVNTEAFF. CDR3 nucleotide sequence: TGTGCCAGCTCACCAGGGATTGGCCCAGTGAACACTGAAGCTTTCTTT. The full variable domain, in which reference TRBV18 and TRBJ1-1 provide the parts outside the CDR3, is NAGVMQNPRHLVRRRGQEARLRCSPMKGHSHVYWYRQLPEEGLKFMVYLQKENIIDESGMPKERFSAEFPKEGPSILRIQQVVRGDSAAYFCASSPGIGPVNTEAFFGQGTRLTVV.

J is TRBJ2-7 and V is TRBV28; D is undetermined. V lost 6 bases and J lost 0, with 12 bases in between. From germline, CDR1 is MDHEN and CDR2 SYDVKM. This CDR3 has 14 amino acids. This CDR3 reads CASRIASRSYEQYF. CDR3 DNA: TGTGCCAGCAGAATAGCCAGCCGCTCCTACGAGCAGTACTTC.

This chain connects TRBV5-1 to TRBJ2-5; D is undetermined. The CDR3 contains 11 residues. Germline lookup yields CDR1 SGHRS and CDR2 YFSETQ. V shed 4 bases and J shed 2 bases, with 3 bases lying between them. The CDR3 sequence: CASSAQETQYF. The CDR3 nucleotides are TGCGCCAGCAGCGCACAAGAGACCCAGTACTTC.

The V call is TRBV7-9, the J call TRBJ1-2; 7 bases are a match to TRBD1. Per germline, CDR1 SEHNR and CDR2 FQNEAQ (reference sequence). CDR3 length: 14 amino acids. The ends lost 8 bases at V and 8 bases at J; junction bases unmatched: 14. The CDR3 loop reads CASVQGGSALGYTF. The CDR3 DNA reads TGTGCCAGCGTTCAGGGGGGAAGCGCCTTAGGCTACACCTTC.

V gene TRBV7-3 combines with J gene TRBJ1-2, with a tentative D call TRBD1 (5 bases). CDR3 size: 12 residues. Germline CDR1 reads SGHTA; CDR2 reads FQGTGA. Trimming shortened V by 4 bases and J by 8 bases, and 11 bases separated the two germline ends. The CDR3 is CASSSTGRGYTF. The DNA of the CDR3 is TGTGCCAGCAGCTCCACGGGGCGGGGCTACACCTTC.

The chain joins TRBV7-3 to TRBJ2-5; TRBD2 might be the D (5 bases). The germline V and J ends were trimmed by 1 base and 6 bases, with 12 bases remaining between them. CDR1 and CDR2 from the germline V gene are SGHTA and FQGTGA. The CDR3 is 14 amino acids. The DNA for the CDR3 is TGTGCCAGCAGCTTAAACGGGAATACGAAGACCCAGTACTTC. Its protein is CASSLNGNTKTQYF. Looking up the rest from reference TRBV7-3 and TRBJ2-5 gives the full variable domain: GAGVSQTPSNKVTEKGKYVELRCDPISGHTALYWYRQSLGQGPEFLIYFQGTGAADDSGLPNDRFFAVRPEGSVSTLKIQRTERGDSAVYLCASSLNGNTKTQYFGPGTRLLVL.

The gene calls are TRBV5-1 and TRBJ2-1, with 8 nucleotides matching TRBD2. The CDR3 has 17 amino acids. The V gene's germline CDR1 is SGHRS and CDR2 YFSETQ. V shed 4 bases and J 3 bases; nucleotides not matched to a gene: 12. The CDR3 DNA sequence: TGCGCCAGCAGCAAACAGTCGAGCGGGAGTTTCTACAATGAGCAGTTCTTC. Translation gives CASSKQSSGSFYNEQFF.

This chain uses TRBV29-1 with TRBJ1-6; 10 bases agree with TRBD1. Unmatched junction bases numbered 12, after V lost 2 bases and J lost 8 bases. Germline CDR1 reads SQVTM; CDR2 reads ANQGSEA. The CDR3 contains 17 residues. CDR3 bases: TGCAGCGTTGAACCTAAACTTGGGGACAGGGGTTATTCACCCCTCCACTTT. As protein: CSVEPKLGDRGYSPLHF. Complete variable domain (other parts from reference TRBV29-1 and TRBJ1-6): SAVISQKPSRDICQRGTSLTIQCQVDSQVTMMFWYRQQPGQSLTLIATANQGSEATYESGFVIDKFPISRPNLTFSTLTVSNMSPEDSSIYLCSVEPKLGDRGYSPLHFGNGTRLTVT.

The CDR3, as DNA: TGTGCCTGGAGTGTGGCTATCAATGAGCAGTTCTTC. Translating it yields CAWSVAINEQFF. The rearrangement links TRBV30 to TRBJ2-1, with D hard to call. The CDR3 extends over 12 amino acids. The V gene lost 0 bases and the J gene lost 6 bases, with 6 bases spanning the gap. From germline, CDR1 is GTSNPN and CDR2 SVGIG (reference sequence).

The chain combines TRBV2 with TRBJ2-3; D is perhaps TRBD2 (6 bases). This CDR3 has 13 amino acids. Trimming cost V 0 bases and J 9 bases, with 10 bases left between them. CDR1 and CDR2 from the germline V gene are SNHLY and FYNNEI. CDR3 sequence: CASSEAPAGTQYF. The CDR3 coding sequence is TGTGCCAGCAGTGAAGCCCCGGCGGGGACGCAGTATTTT.

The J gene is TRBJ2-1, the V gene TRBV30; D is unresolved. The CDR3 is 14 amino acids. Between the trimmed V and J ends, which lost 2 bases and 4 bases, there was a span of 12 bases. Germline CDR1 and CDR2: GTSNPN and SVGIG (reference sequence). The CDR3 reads CAWSLVAEYNEQFF. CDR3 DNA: TGTGCCTGGAGTCTGGTAGCTGAATACAATGAGCAGTTCTTC.

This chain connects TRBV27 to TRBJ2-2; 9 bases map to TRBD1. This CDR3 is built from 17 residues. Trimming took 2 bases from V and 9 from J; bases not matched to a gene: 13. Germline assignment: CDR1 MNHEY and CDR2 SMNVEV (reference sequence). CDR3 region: CASSLRGQGIGARELFF. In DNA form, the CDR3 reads TGTGCCAGCAGTTTAAGGGGACAGGGCATAGGAGCGAGGGAGCTGTTTTTT.

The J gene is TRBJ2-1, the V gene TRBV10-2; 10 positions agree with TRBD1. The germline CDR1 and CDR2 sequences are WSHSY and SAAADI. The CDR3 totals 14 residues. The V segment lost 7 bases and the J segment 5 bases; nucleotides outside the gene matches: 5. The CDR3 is CASTPGQGNNEQFF. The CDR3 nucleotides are TGCGCCAGCACCCCGGGACAGGGGAACAATGAGCAGTTCTTC.

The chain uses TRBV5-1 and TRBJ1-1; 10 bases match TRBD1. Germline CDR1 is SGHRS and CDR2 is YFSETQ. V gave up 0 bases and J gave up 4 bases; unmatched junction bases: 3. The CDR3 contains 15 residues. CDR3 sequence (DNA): TGCGCCAGCAGCTTGGTGGGACAGGGGCGCACTGAAGCTTTCTTT. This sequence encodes CASSLVGQGRTEAFF.

CDR3 amino acids: CASKQGDQETQYF. The CDR3 DNA reads TGCGCCAGCAAACAGGGAGACCAAGAGACCCAGTACTTC. The chain combines TRBV5-1 with TRBJ2-5; possibly TRBD1 for D (6 bases). V lost 6 bases to trimming and J lost 0 bases, with 9 bases between them. Looked up from germline, CDR1 is SGHRS and CDR2 is YFSETQ. This CDR3 comprises 13 residues.

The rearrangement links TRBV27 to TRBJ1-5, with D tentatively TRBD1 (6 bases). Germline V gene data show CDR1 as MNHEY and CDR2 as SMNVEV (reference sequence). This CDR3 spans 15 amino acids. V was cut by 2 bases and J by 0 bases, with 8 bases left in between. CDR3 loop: CASSLRGDSNQPQHF. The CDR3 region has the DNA TGTGCCAGCAGTTTAAGGGGGGATAGCAATCAGCCCCAGCATTTT.

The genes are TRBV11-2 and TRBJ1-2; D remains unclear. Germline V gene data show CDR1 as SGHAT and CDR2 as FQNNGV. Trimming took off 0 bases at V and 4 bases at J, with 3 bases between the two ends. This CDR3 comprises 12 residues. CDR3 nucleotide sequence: TGTGCCAGCAGCTTAGACCTCTATGGCTACACCTTC. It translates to CASSLDLYGYTF.

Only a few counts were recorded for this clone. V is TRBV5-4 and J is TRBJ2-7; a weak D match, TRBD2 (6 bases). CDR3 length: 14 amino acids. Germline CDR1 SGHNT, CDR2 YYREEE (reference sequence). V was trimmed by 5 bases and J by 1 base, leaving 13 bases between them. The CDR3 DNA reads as TGTGCCAGCAGTAGCGGAGCTATTTCCTACGAGCAGTACTTC. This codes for CASSSGAISYEQYF.

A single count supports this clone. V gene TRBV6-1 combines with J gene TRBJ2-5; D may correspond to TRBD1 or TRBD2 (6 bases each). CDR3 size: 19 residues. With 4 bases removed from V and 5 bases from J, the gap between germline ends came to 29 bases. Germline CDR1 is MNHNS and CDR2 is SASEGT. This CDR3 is CASSGRPRGLIPLDETQYF. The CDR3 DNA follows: TGTGCCAGCAGTGGAAGACCCCGGGGGCTAATACCTCTCGACGAGACCCAGTACTTC.

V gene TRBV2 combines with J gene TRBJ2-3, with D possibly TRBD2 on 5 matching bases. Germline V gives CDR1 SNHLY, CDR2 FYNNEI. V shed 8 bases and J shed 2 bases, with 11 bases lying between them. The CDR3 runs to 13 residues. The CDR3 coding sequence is TGTGCCAGCGGTAGCGAATACACAGATACGCAGTATTTT. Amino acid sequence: CASGSEYTDTQYF.

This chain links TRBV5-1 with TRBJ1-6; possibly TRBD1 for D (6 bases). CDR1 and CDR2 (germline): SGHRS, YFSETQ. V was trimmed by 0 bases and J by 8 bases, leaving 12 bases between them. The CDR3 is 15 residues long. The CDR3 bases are TGCGCCAGCAGCTTGGGGCAGGGGAGCGATTCACCCCTCCACTTT. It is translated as CASSLGQGSDSPLHF.

CDR3 sequence: CASTALSYNEQFF. CDR3 DNA sequence: TGTGCCAGCACCGCTCTCTCCTACAATGAGCAGTTCTTC. This rearrangement joins TRBV6-6 to TRBJ2-1, with D unresolved. Germline V gives CDR1 MNHNY, CDR2 SVGAGI (reference sequence). This CDR3 has 13 residues. With 7 bases removed from V and 0 bases from J, the gap between germline ends came to 7 bases.

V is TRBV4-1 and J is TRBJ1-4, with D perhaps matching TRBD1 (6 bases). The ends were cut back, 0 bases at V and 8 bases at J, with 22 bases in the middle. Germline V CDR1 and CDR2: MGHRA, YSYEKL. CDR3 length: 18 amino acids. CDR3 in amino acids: CASSQDSHEHHGGEKLFF. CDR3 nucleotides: TGCGCCAGCAGCCAAGATTCGCATGAGCACCATGGGGGCGAAAAACTGTTTTTT.

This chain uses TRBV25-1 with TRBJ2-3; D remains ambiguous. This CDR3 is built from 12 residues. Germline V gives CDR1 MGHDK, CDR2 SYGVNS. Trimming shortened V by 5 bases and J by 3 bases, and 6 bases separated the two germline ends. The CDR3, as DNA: TGTGCCAGCAGTTCCCAAACAGATACGCAGTATTTT. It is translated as CASSSQTDTQYF. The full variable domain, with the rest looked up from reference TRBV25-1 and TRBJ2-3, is EADIYQTPRYLVIGTGKKITLECSQTMGHDKMYWYQQDPGMELHLIHYSYGVNSTEKGDLSSESTVSRIRTEHFPLTLESARPSHTSQYLCASSSQTDTQYFGPGTRLTVL.

The CDR3: CASSLGGTEETQYF. The DNA of the CDR3 is TGTGCCAGCAGCCTAGGGGGGACGGAAGAGACCCAGTACTTC. V is TRBV7-3 and J is TRBJ2-5; either TRBD1 or TRBD2 may supply D (6 bases each). CDR1 is SGHTA, CDR2 FQGTGA, per germline. The CDR3 consists of 14 residues. Trimming took off 5 bases at V and 3 bases at J, with 13 bases between the two ends.

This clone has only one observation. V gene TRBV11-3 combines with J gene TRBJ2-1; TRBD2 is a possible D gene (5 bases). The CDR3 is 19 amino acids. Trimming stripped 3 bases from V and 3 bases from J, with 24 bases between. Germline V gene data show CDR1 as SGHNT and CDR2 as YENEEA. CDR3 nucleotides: TGTGCCAGCAGCTTGGGAAACTTCGGACTTAACGACCTCTACAATGAGCAGTTCTTC. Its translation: CASSLGNFGLNDLYNEQFF.

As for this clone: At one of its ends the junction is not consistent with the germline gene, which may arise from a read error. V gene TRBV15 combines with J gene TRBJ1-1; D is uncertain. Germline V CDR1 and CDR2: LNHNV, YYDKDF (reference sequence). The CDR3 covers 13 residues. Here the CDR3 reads CATSRDLNTEAFF. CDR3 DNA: TGTGCCACCAGTAGAGACTTGAACACTGAAGCTTTCTTT.

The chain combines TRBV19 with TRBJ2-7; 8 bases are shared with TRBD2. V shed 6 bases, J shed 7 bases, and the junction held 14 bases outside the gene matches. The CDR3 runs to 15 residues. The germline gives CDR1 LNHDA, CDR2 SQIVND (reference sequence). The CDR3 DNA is TGTGCCAGTAGGGGCCGGGTAGCGGGAAGTTTAGAGCAGTACTTC. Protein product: CASRGRVAGSLEQYF.

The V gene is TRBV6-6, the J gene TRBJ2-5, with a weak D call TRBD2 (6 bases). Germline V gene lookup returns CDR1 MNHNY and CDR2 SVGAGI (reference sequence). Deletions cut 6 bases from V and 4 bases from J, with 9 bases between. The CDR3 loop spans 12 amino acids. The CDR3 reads CASRTEGETQYF. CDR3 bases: TGTGCCAGCAGGACGGAGGGAGAGACCCAGTACTTC.